This TCR beta chain comes out of a study of response to subunit inactivated influenza vaccine. J gave up 2 bases and V 8 bases, and 7 bases lay outside the gene matches. CDR3 length: 14 amino acids. The germline gives CDR1 MDHEN, CDR2 SYDVKM. TCRdb fed the RT-PCR reads into MiXCR, producing one record per CDR3 protein. The sample lists about 240,000 distinct CDR3 sequences; roughly an eighth were seen once. General study points: Authors suggested each seasonal flu vaccination may recruit only limited numbers of new T cells.

This clonotype was detected ten times or more. The antigen is not known. Sequencing used non-naive T cells sorted from PBMCs, obtained 14 to 15 days before vaccination. The gene calls are TRBV28 and TRBJ2-7; 9 bases match TRBD1. The receptor was isolated from a man in his fifties who received an inactivated influenza vaccine. DNA of the CDR3: TGTGCCAGCGACCGAAGGACAGGGGCCTACGAGCAGTACTTC. It encodes CASDRRTGAYEQYF.